Following are 25 T cell receptor beta chains from one sample sequenced in a study of T-cell memory formation after mild COVID-19. TCRdb fed the 5' RACE reads into MiXCR, producing one record per CDR3 protein. The table includes hundreds of thousands of distinct CDR3 sequences, about 20% detected once. Source material: PBMCs or a T cell subset sorted from them (not recorded which). These receptors were taken from an adult woman who had mild COVID-19 (a few samples of this study predate the infection). Cell type and time point are not known.

This rearrangement joins TRBV4-1 to TRBJ1-4, with 7 bases identical to TRBD1. Germline-derived CDR1 and CDR2 are MGHRA and YSYEKL. The CDR3 spans 15 residues. The V segment lost 3 bases and the J segment 6 bases; nucleotides outside the gene matches: 7. DNA of the CDR3: TGCGCCAGCAGCCACGTTGACAGGGACGATGAAAAACTGTTTTTT. Protein product: CASSHVDRDDEKLFF.

The chain has TRBV28 and TRBJ1-1, with a possible D match to TRBD1 (5 bases). Germline lookup yields CDR1 MDHEN and CDR2 SYDVKM. V lost 3 bases to trimming and J lost 0 bases, with 8 bases between them. This CDR3 is built from 14 residues. This chain's CDR3 is CASSFSGLNTEAFF. Here the CDR3 DNA reads TGTGCCAGCAGTTTCTCAGGGTTGAACACTGAAGCTTTCTTT.

In this sample, this clonotype turned up a few times. The chain carries TRBV29-1 and TRBJ1-5; no firm D call. The V end was cut by 4 bases, the J end by 1 base, with 8 bases between. The CDR3 runs 13 residues. Germline loops: CDR1 SQVTM, CDR2 ANQGSEA. CDR3 bases: TGCAGCGTTGGCTCCGAAAGCAATCAGCCCCAGCATTTT. Translated: CSVGSESNQPQHF.

This clonotype has more than one count but fewer than ten. The V and J genes are TRBV6-2 or TRBV6-3 and TRBJ2-1; 9 nucleotides line up with TRBD2. Trimming removed 5 bases from V and 10 bases from J; junction bases left unmatched: 9. Germline V gives CDR1 MNHEY, CDR2 SVGEGT. The CDR3 covers 14 residues. CDR3 amino acids: CASSRDLLAGEQFF. The CDR3 coding sequence is TGTGCCAGCAGTAGAGACCTTCTAGCGGGAGAGCAGTTCTTC.

The chain uses TRBV11-2 and TRBJ1-2; D gene ambiguous. The CDR3 contains 12 residues. With 1 base removed from V and 8 bases from J, the gap between germline ends came to 8 bases. Germline V gene data show CDR1 as SGHAT and CDR2 as FQNNGV. The CDR3: CASSLAANGYTF. The CDR3, as DNA: TGTGCCAGCAGCTTAGCCGCGAACGGCTACACCTTC.

The chain is built from TRBV20-1 and TRBJ2-7; weak D call: TRBD2 (5 bases). Germline V gene data show CDR1 as DFQATT and CDR2 as SNEGSKA (reference sequence). Trimming took off 4 bases at V and 2 bases at J, with 9 bases between the two ends. This CDR3 has 12 residues. CDR3 sequence reads: CSATDGAYEQYF. Written as DNA, the CDR3 is TGCAGTGCTACGGACGGGGCCTACGAGCAGTACTTC.

The gene calls are TRBV30 and TRBJ2-3; no clear D gene. The CDR3 length is 15 residues. Germline V gene lookup returns CDR1 GTSNPN and CDR2 SVGIG (reference sequence). Trimming removed 0 bases at V and 0 bases at J, with 10 bases between. CDR3 loop: CAWSVHVKSTDTQYF. Written as DNA, the CDR3 is TGTGCCTGGAGTGTACACGTGAAGAGCACAGATACGCAGTATTTT.

Only a few counts were recorded for this clonotype. This rearrangement joins TRBV6-6 to TRBJ1-5; D is unresolved. The V gene lost 2 bases and the J gene lost 1 base, with 6 bases spanning the gap. The length of the CDR3 is 14 residues. Germline V gene lookup returns CDR1 MNHNY and CDR2 SVGAGI (reference sequence). The DNA for the CDR3 is TGTGCCAGCAGTTACGCTGGGAGCAATCAGCCCCAGCATTTT. Protein: CASSYAGSNQPQHF.

This chain links TRBV7-9 with TRBJ1-1; D is perhaps TRBD1 (5 bases). This CDR3 spans 14 amino acids. Trimming removed 5 bases at V and 5 bases at J, with 15 bases between. Per the germline V gene, CDR1 is SEHNR and CDR2 is FQNEAQ (reference sequence). CDR3 nucleotides: TGTGCCAGCAGCCCTCAAGGGGAGCCGACTGAAGCTTTCTTT. Encoded protein: CASSPQGEPTEAFF. The complete variable domain, with remaining parts taken from reference TRBV7-9 and TRBJ1-1, reads DTGVSQNPRHKITKRGQNVTFRCDPISEHNRLYWYRQTLGQGPEFLTYFQNEAQLEKSRLLSDRFSAERPKGSFSTLEIQRTEQGDSAMYLCASSPQGEPTEAFFGQGTRLTVV.

The V and J genes are TRBV12-3 or TRBV12-4 and TRBJ1-2, with D tentatively TRBD1 (5 bases). The CDR3 consists of 13 residues. Trimming cost V 6 bases and J 8 bases, with 16 bases left between them. The CDR3 region has the DNA TGTGCCAGCAGATTGACAGCTACGGGAGGCTACACCTTC. Amino acid sequence: CASRLTATGGYTF.

This clonotype was recorded a few times. V is TRBV7-2 and J is TRBJ1-2, with TRBD1 as a possible D gene (5 bases). Germline-derived CDR1 and CDR2 are SGHTA and FQGNSA. Trimming left V 4 bases short and J 4 bases short, with 16 bases between. The CDR3 is 15 residues long. CDR3 sequence: CASSSPQDSFYGYTF. CDR3 DNA: TGTGCCAGCAGCTCTCCCCAAGACAGTTTCTATGGCTACACCTTC.

The chain combines TRBV11-2 with TRBJ2-1; 9 nucleotides match TRBD1. Germline loops: CDR1 SGHAT, CDR2 FQNNGV. The ends lost 1 base at V and 8 bases at J; junction bases unmatched: 9. This CDR3 comprises 16 residues. The DNA for the CDR3 is TGTGCCAGCAGCTTAGTAGGGACAGGGTTTGGGGATGAGCAGTTCTTC. It translates to CASSLVGTGFGDEQFF.

The chain links TRBV4-2 to TRBJ2-5; no reliable D call. The germline V gene has CDR1 LGHNA and CDR2 YNFKEQ. This CDR3 comprises 13 residues. Trimming cost V 1 base and J 4 bases, with 7 bases left between them. The CDR3 is CASSQGVSETQYF. Here the CDR3 DNA reads TGTGCCAGCAGCCAAGGAGTGTCAGAGACCCAGTACTTC.

V usage is TRBV4-1 and J usage is TRBJ2-7; the D call may be TRBD1 or TRBD2 (6 bases each). Trimming cost V 3 bases and J 3 bases, with 15 bases left between them. The CDR3 spans 15 residues. Germline CDR1 MGHRA, CDR2 YSYEKL. DNA for the CDR3: TGCGCCAGCAGCCAGACGGGGGCTGCCGGCTACGAGCAGTACTTC. Its translation is CASSQTGAAGYEQYF.

This chain joins TRBV6-5 and TRBJ1-1; possibly TRBD1 for D (6 bases). V was clipped by 2 bases and J by 10 bases, with 14 bases between them. CDR1 and CDR2 from the germline V gene are MNHEY and SVGAGI. CDR3 size: 13 residues. The DNA for the CDR3 is TGTGCCAGCAGTTACCCTCCGCAGGGGATAGCTTTCTTT. It is translated as CASSYPPQGIAFF.

This rearrangement joins TRBV27 to TRBJ2-7; the D gene could be TRBD1 or TRBD2 (5 bases each). Germline V gene lookup returns CDR1 MNHEY and CDR2 SMNVEV (reference sequence). Trimming took 6 bases from V and 6 from J, leaving 18 bases between them. The CDR3 contains 14 residues. The CDR3 sequence is CASRGPGPLGEQYF. DNA of the CDR3: TGTGCCAGCAGGGGACCGGGGCCCCTAGGCGAGCAGTACTTC.

This clonotype was seen more than once but under ten times. The J gene is TRBJ2-7, the V gene TRBV4-1; maybe TRBD1 (5 bases). V lost 0 bases, J lost 5 bases, and 11 bases lay in between. The CDR3 is 14 residues long. The V gene's germline CDR1 is MGHRA and CDR2 YSYEKL. CDR3 nucleotides: TGCGCCAGCAGCCAAGATTTAGCCAGGGACGAGCAGTACTTC. It translates to CASSQDLARDEQYF.

This chain connects TRBV7-2 to TRBJ2-3; possibly TRBD1 or TRBD2 for D (5 bases each). Trimming shortened V by 4 bases and J by 0 bases, and 14 bases separated the two germline ends. CDR1 is SGHTA, CDR2 FQGNSA, per germline. The CDR3 extends over 16 amino acids. DNA for the CDR3: TGTGCCAGCAGCTCCCAACCTGGGGGAAGCACAGATACGCAGTATTTT. Translating it yields CASSSQPGGSTDTQYF. The entire variable domain, with the rest obtained from reference TRBV7-2 and TRBJ2-3, is as follows: GAGVSQSPSNKVTEKGKDVELRCDPISGHTALYWYRQSLGQGLEFLIYFQGNSAPDKSGLPSDRFSAERTGGSVSTLTIQRTQQEDSAVYLCASSSQPGGSTDTQYFGPGTRLTVL.

This clonotype showed up just a few times. V is TRBV12-3 or TRBV12-4 and J is TRBJ2-1; no definite D call. CDR3 size: 15 residues. V gave up 2 bases and J gave up 0 bases, with 8 bases separating them. In DNA form, the CDR3 reads TGTGCCAGCAGTTTAAGAGAAGCCTCCTACAATGAGCAGTTCTTC. Its protein is CASSLREASYNEQFF.

This clonotype has just a few counts. The CDR3 DNA is TGTGCCAGCAGCTTTTCTCAGGGGAGTAGTGGAAACACCATATATTTT. This gives the protein CASSFSQGSSGNTIYF. The chain recombines TRBV7-2 with TRBJ1-3, with TRBD1 as a possible D gene (6 bases). The CDR3 has 16 residues. V was trimmed by 3 bases and J by 3 bases, leaving 15 bases between them. CDR1 and CDR2 (germline): SGHTA, FQGNSA.

The rearrangement joins TRBV6-1 to TRBJ2-1, with D tentatively TRBD1 or TRBD2 (5 bases each). With 4 bases removed from V and 7 bases from J, the gap between germline ends came to 8 bases. Per the germline V gene, CDR1 is MNHNS and CDR2 is SASEGT. This CDR3 has 12 residues. DNA of the CDR3: TGTGCCAGCAGTGCGTGGGGGAATGAGCAGTTCTTC. As protein: CASSAWGNEQFF.

At least ten counts were recorded for this clonotype. The gene calls are TRBV20-1 and TRBJ2-5; 14 bases agree with TRBD2. Germline lookup yields CDR1 DFQATT and CDR2 SNEGSKA (reference sequence). The V and J ends lost 5 bases and 8 bases, in that order; junction bases with no gene match: 7. The CDR3 extends over 14 amino acids. The CDR3 spells CSARGLAGGATQYF. CDR3 DNA sequence: TGCAGTGCTCGAGGACTAGCGGGGGGCGCAACCCAGTACTTC.

This rearrangement joins TRBV9 to TRBJ1-2; 10 bases align to TRBD1. Trimming took 4 bases from V and 8 from J; bases not matched to a gene: 8. Germline CDR1 SGDLS, CDR2 YYNGEE. The CDR3 has 14 residues. CDR3 amino acids: CASSPGTGVVGYTF. Written as DNA, the CDR3 is TGTGCCAGCAGCCCAGGGACAGGGGTGGTGGGCTACACCTTC.

In its sample, this clonotype was seen a few times. J is TRBJ1-1 and V is TRBV10-3; D perhaps matches TRBD1 (5 bases). Germline lookup yields CDR1 ENHRY and CDR2 SYGVKD. CDR3 length: 13 residues. The V and J ends lost 11 bases and 3 bases respectively, with 16 bases between them. The CDR3 DNA sequence: TGTGCCGCCCGGGGCCCCTGGGACACTGAAGCTTTCTTT. It specifies CAARGPWDTEAFF.

This rearrangement joins TRBV29-1 to TRBJ1-1, with D unresolved. The CDR3 is 12 amino acids. CDR1 and CDR2 (germline): SQVTM, ANQGSEA. Trimming cost V 4 bases and J 3 bases, with 9 bases left between them. For the CDR3, the DNA is TGCAGCGTTGGTAACCCGGACACTGAAGCTTTCTTT. Translation: CSVGNPDTEAFF.